The 27 T cell receptor beta chains presented below share a single source sample, sequenced in a study of TIL therapy for anti-PD-1-resistant metastatic lung cancer. Sequencing used immunoSEQ v3. Assay used: immunoSEQ multiplex PCR; TCRdb lists only in-frame clones, some missing. The table has more than 25,000 clones, 72% seen once. The time point here: pre-treatment sample, taken before nivolumab and TIL therapy. Most excised metastases sampled were pleural nodules or supraclavicular lymph nodes. Sequences were derived from tumor tissue, sampled at baseline. Source of these receptors: a person aged 25 to 80 with non-small cell lung cancer.

The rearrangement links TRBV7-2 to TRBJ1-1; D is undetermined. Trimming cost V 4 bases and J 2 bases, with 5 bases left between them. The CDR3 covers 12 residues. Germline V gene data show CDR1 as SGHTA and CDR2 as FQGNSA. This CDR3 reads CASSSTNTEAFF. CDR3 nucleotides: TGTGCCAGCAGCTCGACTAACACTGAAGCTTTCTTT.

This chain links TRBV5-1 with TRBJ2-7; 7 positions agree with TRBD2. With 2 bases clipped from V and 0 bases from J, the junction kept 2 bases outside the gene matches. Germline V gives CDR1 SGHRS, CDR2 YFSETQ. The CDR3 runs 14 residues. DNA for the CDR3: TGCGCCAGCAGCTTCACGGGGGGCTCCTACGAGCAGTACTTC. Protein sequence: CASSFTGGSYEQYF.

The chain links TRBV7-6 to TRBJ2-7; D is perhaps TRBD1 (6 bases). The ends were cut back, 1 base at V and 4 bases at J, with 14 bases in the middle. Germline V gene sequence: CDR1 SGHVS, CDR2 FNYEAQ. The CDR3 contains 15 residues. The CDR3 DNA sequence: TGTGCCAGCAGCTTAGAAACAGGGTGGGAGTACGAGCAGTACTTC. This codes for CASSLETGWEYEQYF.

V is TRBV5-4 and J is TRBJ1-4, with D perhaps matching TRBD1 (6 bases). CDR3 length: 16 amino acids. V was cut by 5 bases and J by 5 bases, with 19 bases left in between. Germline V lookup: CDR1 SGHNT, CDR2 YYREEE (reference sequence). Here the CDR3 DNA reads TGTGCCAGCAGGTTCCTCTGGGGGGCTGTGAATGAAAAACTGTTTTTT. Encoded protein: CASRFLWGAVNEKLFF. Together with reference TRBV5-4 and TRBJ1-4, the CDR3 gives the full variable domain: ETGVTQSPTHLIKTRGQQVTLRCSSQSGHNTVSWYQQALGQGPQFIFQYYREEENGRGNFPPRFSGLQFPNYSSELNVNALELDDSALYLCASRFLWGAVNEKLFFGSGTQLSVL.

The chain combines TRBV7-6 with TRBJ1-4, with D possibly TRBD1 on 5 matching bases. The CDR3 has 13 residues. The V end was cut by 1 base, the J end by 10 bases, with 10 bases between. The germline V gene has CDR1 SGHVS and CDR2 FNYEAQ. DNA of the CDR3: TGTGCCAGCAGCTTAGGGGGGAGGGTAAAACTGTTTTTT. It codes for CASSLGGRVKLFF.

This clone showed up just a few times. The CDR3 protein is CASSLSGYGYTF. CDR3 bases: TGTGCCAGCAGCTTGAGTGGTTATGGCTACACCTTC. The chain employs TRBV5-6 and TRBJ1-2, with D uncertain. Looked up from germline, CDR1 is SGHDT and CDR2 is YYEEEE. The CDR3 is 12 amino acids. V was shortened by 1 base and J by 5 bases, with 6 bases between the two germline ends.

The chain combines TRBV7-9 with TRBJ1-1, with 7 bases identical to TRBD1. Germline V lookup: CDR1 SEHNR, CDR2 FQNEAQ (reference sequence). The CDR3 runs 15 residues. After removal of 4 bases from V and 3 bases from J, the junction contained 8 bases not matched to a gene. CDR3 protein: CASSSLLRGYTEAFF. The CDR3, as DNA: TGTGCCAGCAGCTCCCTACTCAGGGGGTACACTGAAGCTTTCTTT.

The chain has TRBV11-2 and TRBJ2-5; D may be TRBD1 or TRBD2 (6 bases each). CDR3 length: 11 amino acids. V was clipped by 5 bases and J by 8 bases, with 9 bases between them. Germline loops: CDR1 SGHAT, CDR2 FQNNGV. The CDR3 DNA is TGTGCCAGCAGCCTCGGGGGCACCCAGTACTTC. It is translated as CASSLGGTQYF. Using reference TRBV11-2 and TRBJ2-5 for the parts outside the CDR3, the full variable domain is EAGVAQSPRYKIIEKRQSVAFWCNPISGHATLYWYQQILGQGPKLLIQFQNNGVVDDSQLPKDRFSAERLKGVDSTLKIQPAKLEDSAVYLCASSLGGTQYFGPGTRLLVL.

This clone was seen only once. V is TRBV7-8 and J is TRBJ1-5; 10 nucleotides align to TRBD1. CDR1 SGHVS and CDR2 FQNEAQ come from the germline V gene. The CDR3 is made up of 17 amino acids. V lost 4 bases to trimming and J lost 0 bases; unmatched junction nucleotides: 6. The CDR3 coding sequence is TGTGCCAGCAGCTCGGGACAGGGGACGTATAGCAATCAGCCCCAGCATTTT. This sequence encodes CASSSGQGTYSNQPQHF.

The rearrangement links TRBV6-1 to TRBJ2-4; D might be TRBD1 (6 bases). V lost 6 bases and J lost 8, with 17 bases in between. The CDR3 is 14 amino acids. Per germline, CDR1 MNHNS and CDR2 SASEGT. CDR3 sequence: CASRPDRSYDIQYF. CDR3 nucleotides: TGTGCCAGCAGGCCTGACAGGAGTTATGACATTCAGTACTTC.

The V and J genes are TRBV7-9 and TRBJ2-1, with D possibly TRBD2 on 5 matching bases. Trimming removed 1 base at V and 15 bases at J, with 13 bases between. There are 12 residues in the CDR3. From germline, CDR1 is SEHNR and CDR2 FQNEAQ (reference sequence). CDR3 coding DNA: TGTGCCAGCAGCTTAGGGCCGGGATTGACGTTCTTC. Translated, it gives CASSLGPGLTFF.

This chain connects TRBV11-3 to TRBJ2-1; possibly TRBD2 for D (6 bases). There are 15 residues in the CDR3. Germline CDR1 is SGHNT and CDR2 is YENEEA. V was cut by 7 bases and J by 4 bases, with 17 bases left in between. CDR3 residues: CASTKGVGGYNEQFF. In nucleotides, the CDR3 is TGTGCCAGCACCAAAGGGGTCGGGGGATACAATGAGCAGTTCTTC. The variable domain in full, completed from reference TRBV11-3 and TRBJ2-1, reads EAGVVQSPRYKIIEKKQPVAFWCNPISGHNTLYWYLQNLGQGPELLIRYENEEAVDDSQLPKDRFSAERLKGVDSTLKIQPAELGDSAVYLCASTKGVGGYNEQFFGPGTRLTVL.

This sequence joins TRBV27 and TRBJ2-1; D could derive from TRBD1 or TRBD2 (6 bases each). The V gene lost 7 bases and the J gene lost 5 bases, with 18 bases spanning the gap. Germline CDR1 MNHEY, CDR2 SMNVEV (reference sequence). This CDR3 region has 15 residues. CDR3 DNA: TGTGCCAGCATAACCAGGAGGGGGGCCGACAATGAGCAGTTCTTC. This sequence encodes CASITRRGADNEQFF.

The V gene is TRBV9, the J gene TRBJ1-4; 7 positions agree with TRBD1. The germline CDR1 and CDR2 sequences are SGDLS and YYNGEE. This CDR3 has 15 residues. J lost 5 bases, V lost 2 bases, and 6 bases had no gene match. The CDR3 DNA reads TGTGCCAGCAGCGTGGCGGGACAGTGGAATGAAAAACTGTTTTTT. Translated, it gives CASSVAGQWNEKLFF. Drawing the rest from reference TRBV9 and TRBJ1-4, the complete variable domain is DSGVTQTPKHLITATGQRVTLRCSPRSGDLSVYWYQQSLDQGLQFLIQYYNGEERAKGNILERFSAQQFPDLHSELNLSSLELGDSALYFCASSVAGQWNEKLFFGSGTQLSVL.

J is TRBJ2-5 and V is TRBV11-2; either TRBD1 or TRBD2 may supply D (5 bases each). Trimming removed 4 bases from V and 4 bases from J, with 10 bases in between. This CDR3 spans 13 amino acids. Germline V lookup: CDR1 SGHAT, CDR2 FQNNGV. The DNA for the CDR3 is TGTGCCAGCAGCTATTGGGACCCAGAGACCCAGTACTTC. This sequence encodes CASSYWDPETQYF.

The J gene is TRBJ1-2, the V gene TRBV7-4, with D uncertain. This CDR3 has 18 residues. Trimming took 5 bases from V and 4 from J, leaving 26 bases between them. The germline V gene encodes CDR1 SGHVT and CDR2 SQSDAQ. The CDR3 sequence: CASSGSTRAARKTYGYTF. The CDR3 DNA reads as TGTGCCAGCAGCGGATCGACGAGAGCAGCGCGAAAGACCTATGGCTACACCTTC.

The genes are TRBV19 and TRBJ1-1; D unresolved. In germline, CDR1 is LNHDA, CDR2 SQIVND (reference sequence). Trimming took 7 bases from V and 0 from J, leaving 15 bases between them. CDR3 length equals 15 residues. CDR3 bases: TGTGCCAGTACCTCCCTCTGGAACCTGAACACTGAAGCTTTCTTT. Protein sequence: CASTSLWNLNTEAFF.

This clone has a single count. V usage is TRBV9 and J usage is TRBJ2-7, with 8 bases lining up with TRBD2. V shed 10 bases and J 3 bases; nucleotides not matched to a gene: 6. CDR3 length equals 12 residues. Germline V gene data show CDR1 as SGDLS and CDR2 as YYNGEE. CDR3: CAHGGGHYEQYF. CDR3 nucleotides: TGTGCCCACGGGGGGGGCCACTACGAGCAGTACTTC.

This chain connects TRBV6-4 to TRBJ2-3, with D perhaps matching TRBD2 (6 bases). The CDR3 sequence is 15 residues long. CDR1 and CDR2 (germline): MRHNA, SNTAGT. The V gene lost 5 bases and the J gene lost 1 base, with 13 bases spanning the gap. The CDR3 region is CASSTAGRGTDTQYF. The CDR3 DNA is TGTGCCAGCAGTACCGCGGGGAGAGGCACAGATACGCAGTATTTT.

The chain recombines TRBV5-6 with TRBJ2-1; 8 bases line up with TRBD1. The ends lost 2 bases at V and 10 bases at J; junction bases unmatched: 8. The length of the CDR3 is 14 residues. CDR1 is SGHDT, CDR2 YYEEEE, per germline. The CDR3: CASSFPTRGPEQFF. The CDR3 nucleotides are TGTGCCAGCAGCTTCCCCACCAGGGGGCCCGAGCAGTTCTTC.

CDR3 DNA: TGCGCCAGCAGCCCGACGACAGGGGACAATCAGCCCCAGCATTTT. Encoded protein: CASSPTTGDNQPQHF. The rearrangement joins TRBV5-1 to TRBJ1-5, with 8 bases identical to TRBD1. V shed 4 bases and J 3 bases; nucleotides not matched to a gene: 6. Germline loops: CDR1 SGHRS, CDR2 YFSETQ. The CDR3 spans 15 residues.

This chain connects TRBV10-2 to TRBJ2-3, with 8 bases fitting TRBD2. J was trimmed by 2 bases and V by 6 bases; bases with no gene match: 10. Germline V gene data show CDR1 as WSHSY and CDR2 as SAAADI. CDR3 length: 16 residues. The CDR3 is CASSPVLRGVTDTQYF. Here the CDR3 DNA reads TGCGCCAGCAGCCCCGTATTGCGGGGGGTCACAGATACGCAGTATTTT.

J is TRBJ1-4 and V is TRBV15, with D unclear. Germline CDR1 is LNHNV and CDR2 is YYDKDF (reference sequence). Trimming removed 0 bases from V and 2 bases from J, with 10 bases in between. The CDR3 covers 16 residues. CDR3: CATSRDLGSTNEKLFF. The CDR3 nucleotides are TGTGCCACCAGCAGAGATCTAGGGTCGACTAATGAAAAACTGTTTTTT.

The rearrangement joins TRBV11-3 to TRBJ2-7; D perhaps matches TRBD2 (5 bases). V lost 1 base to trimming and J lost 1 base, with 8 bases between them. The CDR3 is 14 residues long. Germline CDR1 reads SGHNT; CDR2 reads YENEEA. The CDR3 reads CASSLVRESYEQYF. DNA of the CDR3: TGTGCCAGCAGCTTAGTACGGGAATCCTACGAGCAGTACTTC.

CDR3 loop: CAIRSGTSADEQYF. The CDR3 DNA reads TGTGCCATCAGATCCGGGACTAGCGCCGACGAGCAGTACTTC. The chain couples TRBV10-3 to TRBJ2-7, with 10 positions matching TRBD2. Losses at the gene ends were 6 bases for V and 5 bases for J; bases not matched to a gene: 7. The CDR3 is made up of 14 amino acids. CDR1 is ENHRY, CDR2 SYGVKD, per germline.

J is TRBJ2-3 and V is TRBV19; D is possibly TRBD2 (6 bases). V lost 7 bases and J lost 1, with 9 bases in between. Germline values: CDR1 LNHDA, CDR2 SQIVND (reference sequence). The CDR3 is 13 amino acids. The CDR3, as DNA: TGTGCCAGTAATGGCGGGGGCACAGATACGCAGTATTTT. As protein: CASNGGGTDTQYF.

This clone turned up a few times. This chain connects TRBV9 to TRBJ1-1, with D perhaps TRBD1 (5 bases). V was cut by 4 bases and J by 5 bases, with 21 bases left in between. CDR3 length: 16 residues. Per the germline V gene, CDR1 is SGDLS and CDR2 is YYNGEE. CDR3 in DNA: TGTGCCAGCAGCCCCTCGCCGGGACTCTCGGGAACTGAAGCTTTCTTT. It specifies CASSPSPGLSGTEAFF.